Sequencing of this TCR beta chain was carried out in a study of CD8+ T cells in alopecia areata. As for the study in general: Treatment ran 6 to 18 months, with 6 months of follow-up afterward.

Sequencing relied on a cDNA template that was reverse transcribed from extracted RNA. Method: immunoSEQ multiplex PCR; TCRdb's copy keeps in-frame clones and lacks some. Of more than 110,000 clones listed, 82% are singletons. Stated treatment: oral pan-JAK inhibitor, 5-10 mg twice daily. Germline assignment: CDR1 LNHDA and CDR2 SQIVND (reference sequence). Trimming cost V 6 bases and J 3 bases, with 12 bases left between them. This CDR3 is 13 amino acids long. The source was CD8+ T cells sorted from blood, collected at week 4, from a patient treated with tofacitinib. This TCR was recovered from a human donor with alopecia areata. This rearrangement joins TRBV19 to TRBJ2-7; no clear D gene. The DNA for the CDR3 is TGTGCCAGTAGCTCCCTGGGTCTCTACGAGCAGTACTTC. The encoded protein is CASSSLGLYEQYF. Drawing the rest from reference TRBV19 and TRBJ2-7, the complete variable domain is DGGITQSPKYLFRKEGQNVTLSCEQNLNHDAMYWYRQDPGQGLRLIYYSQIVNDFQKGDIAEGYSVSREKKESFPLTVTSAQKNPTAFYLCASSSLGLYEQYFGPGTRLTVT.